This entry lists 25 T cell receptor beta chains sequenced from one sample in a study of T-cell memory formation after mild COVID-19 (dated by TCRdb to the early 2020s). The method was 5' RACE. Instrument used: Illumina NovaSeq 6000. The raw public data were reprocessed by TCRdb itself: fastp quality trimming at Q25, MiXCR clonotype calling, in-frame beta chains only. Entries are consolidated by CDR3 protein sequence, retaining the most common genes and DNA. Across this sample there are 540,000 or so distinct CDR3 sequences, with roughly 21% seen only once. Of the sample, around an eighth falls within the top ten clones. Sequencing was carried out using PBMCs or a T cell subset sorted from them (not recorded which). The source is an adult woman who had mild COVID-19 (a few samples of this study predate the infection). The sample titles of this study are shuffled in the database, so cell type and time point are left out; the donor was told from shared clones.

J is TRBJ2-6 and V is TRBV4-1, with D perhaps matching TRBD1 (6 bases). Trimming shortened V by 1 base and J by 2 bases, and 21 bases separated the two germline ends. CDR1 is MGHRA and CDR2 is YSYEKL in the germline V gene. The CDR3 consists of 20 residues. CDR3 sequence reads: CASSQGLQGSARAGANVLTF. The CDR3 DNA is TGCGCCAGCAGCCAAGGTTTACAGGGTTCAGCCAGGGCTGGGGCCAACGTCCTGACTTTC.

There are a few counts of this clonotype. The chain employs TRBV15 and TRBJ1-1, with a tentative D call TRBD1 (5 bases). This CDR3 is built from 13 residues. Germline lookup yields CDR1 LNHNV and CDR2 YYDKDF (reference sequence). V shed 1 base and J shed 11 bases, with 14 bases lying between them. The DNA of the CDR3 is TGTGCCACCAGCAGAGCCGCAGGGAGGCAGGCTTTCTTT. This encodes CATSRAAGRQAFF.

This chain connects TRBV5-1 to TRBJ2-2, with a weak D call TRBD2 (5 bases). Germline-derived CDR1 and CDR2 are SGHRS and YFSETQ. CDR3 length: 16 residues. The ends were cut back, 4 bases at V and 5 bases at J, with 18 bases in the middle. The CDR3 DNA reads as TGCGCCAGCAGCCCCGTAATTGGGAGTCCAACCGGGGAGCTGTTTTTT. Amino acid sequence: CASSPVIGSPTGELFF.

This clonotype has a handful of counts. V gene TRBV20-1 combines with J gene TRBJ2-7, with TRBD2 matching 8 bases. The CDR3 contains 16 residues. CDR1 DFQATT and CDR2 SNEGSKA come from the germline V gene (reference sequence). The ends lost 0 bases at V and 6 bases at J; junction bases unmatched: 13. The CDR3 DNA follows: TGCAGTGCTAGAGATGGAGCCGGGACTAGAGTTCTCGAGCAGTACTTC. It encodes CSARDGAGTRVLEQYF.

This clonotype was picked up many times. The chain couples TRBV6-2 or TRBV6-3 to TRBJ2-1; possible D gene TRBD1, 7 bases. This CDR3 region has 15 residues. With 6 bases removed from V and 3 bases from J, the gap between germline ends came to 15 bases. Germline loops: CDR1 MNHEY, CDR2 SVGEGT. CDR3 bases: TGTGCCAGCAGAAAGGAGGGGGCCAACTACAATGAGCAGTTCTTC. This sequence encodes CASRKEGANYNEQFF.

The sample holds a few counts of this clonotype. The gene calls are TRBV12-3 or TRBV12-4 and TRBJ1-5, with 8 bases identical to TRBD1. The CDR3 has 14 amino acids. V gave up 7 bases and J gave up 4 bases; unmatched junction bases: 6. CDR3 residues: CASTLTGANQPQHF. For the CDR3, the DNA is TGTGCCAGCACTCTGACAGGGGCTAATCAGCCCCAGCATTTT.

This clonotype was recorded a few times. J is TRBJ1-6 and V is TRBV7-6; TRBD1 agrees at 8 bases. Germline CDR1 reads SGHVS; CDR2 reads FNYEAQ. The CDR3 runs to 15 residues. The junction had 3 bases not matched to a gene; V was cut back by 1 base and J by 7 bases. CDR3 protein: CASSLEQGVNSPLHF. Here the CDR3 DNA reads TGTGCCAGCAGCTTAGAACAGGGGGTAAATTCACCCCTCCACTTT.

This chain connects TRBV6-5 to TRBJ1-5; 7 nucleotides line up with TRBD1. The ends lost 6 bases at V and 3 bases at J; junction bases unmatched: 8. The germline V gene has CDR1 MNHEY and CDR2 SVGAGI. CDR3 length: 15 amino acids. CDR3 loop: CASSRLDRANQPQHF. The CDR3 DNA is TGTGCCAGCAGCAGACTCGACAGGGCCAATCAGCCCCAGCATTTT.

The chain uses TRBV7-9 and TRBJ2-3, with D possibly TRBD1 on 7 matching bases. CDR1 SEHNR and CDR2 FQNEAQ come from the germline V gene (reference sequence). This CDR3 is built from 14 residues. Deletions cut 5 bases from V and 4 bases from J, with 13 bases between. CDR3 region: CASSPDRDSDTQYF. Here the CDR3 DNA reads TGTGCCAGCAGCCCAGACAGGGACTCAGATACGCAGTATTTT.

The CDR3 here is CASSQRRLAGVNQETQYF. The DNA for the CDR3 is TGTGCCAGCAGCCAAAGGCGTCTAGCGGGGGTTAATCAAGAGACCCAGTACTTC. The V and J genes are TRBV21-1 and TRBJ2-5; the table gives TRBD2 as D, unverified against the DNA. TRBV21-1 is marked as a pseudogene. The CDR3 runs to 18 residues.

J is TRBJ1-1 and V is TRBV5-5; D is uncertain. This CDR3 is built from 15 residues. Germline V CDR1 and CDR2: SGHKS, YYEKEE (reference sequence). V lost 0 bases to trimming and J lost 1 base, with 10 bases between them. Here the CDR3 reads CASSLAATTNTEAFF. The CDR3 bases are TGTGCCAGCAGCTTGGCCGCGACTACGAACACTGAAGCTTTCTTT. Drawing the rest from reference TRBV5-5 and TRBJ1-1, the complete variable domain is DAGVTQSPTHLIKTRGQQVTLRCSPISGHKSVSWYQQVLGQGPQFIFQYYEKEERGRGNFPDRFSARQFPNYSSELNVNALLLGDSALYLCASSLAATTNTEAFFGQGTRLTVV.

This clonotype was seen a handful of times. The chain recombines TRBV27 with TRBJ1-6; 8 bases are a match to TRBD1. Per germline, CDR1 MNHEY and CDR2 SMNVEV (reference sequence). The CDR3 is 16 residues long. Losses at the gene ends were 7 bases for V and 7 bases for J; bases not matched to a gene: 12. The CDR3 reads CASTSRGRTGNSPLHF. CDR3 nucleotides: TGTGCCAGCACCTCCAGGGGGCGTACGGGCAATTCACCCCTCCACTTT.

This clonotype has only a few counts. This chain joins TRBV5-5 and TRBJ2-3; tentative D call: TRBD1 (5 bases). V dropped 4 bases and J dropped 2 bases, with 17 bases sitting between them. This CDR3 is built from 16 residues. In germline, CDR1 is SGHKS, CDR2 YYEKEE (reference sequence). CDR3 nucleotide sequence: TGTGCCAGCAGCCTAGGGCAGGGCCAACTCACAGATACGCAGTATTTT. Its translation is CASSLGQGQLTDTQYF.

A few counts support this clonotype. The V call is TRBV16, the J call TRBJ2-7; D unresolved. From germline, CDR1 is KGHSY and CDR2 FQNENV. This CDR3 has 15 residues. V was shortened by 4 bases and J by 4 bases, with 17 bases between the two germline ends. The chain's CDR3 is CASSPKRVPKYEQYF. The DNA for the CDR3 is TGTGCCAGCAGCCCGAAACGGGTCCCCAAGTACGAGCAGTACTTC. Full variable domain (missing parts from reference TRBV16 and TRBJ2-7): GEEVAQTPKHLVRGEGQKAKLYCAPIKGHSYVFWYQQVLKNEFKFLISFQNENVFDETGMPKERFSAKCLPNSPCSLEIQATKLEDSAVYFCASSPKRVPKYEQYFGPGTRLTVT.

This clonotype was picked up a small number of times. The chain combines TRBV7-2 with TRBJ1-2, with D tentatively TRBD1 (6 bases). This CDR3 is built from 13 residues. Deletions cut 5 bases from V and 4 bases from J, with 11 bases between. The germline gives CDR1 SGHTA, CDR2 FQGNSA. The CDR3 loop reads CASSTKGGYGYTF. CDR3 coding DNA: TGTGCCAGCAGCACAAAGGGGGGCTATGGCTACACCTTC. The entire variable domain, with the rest obtained from reference TRBV7-2 and TRBJ1-2, is as follows: GAGVSQSPSNKVTEKGKDVELRCDPISGHTALYWYRQSLGQGLEFLIYFQGNSAPDKSGLPSDRFSAERTGGSVSTLTIQRTQQEDSAVYLCASSTKGGYGYTFGSGTRLTVV.

The chain employs TRBV6-6 and TRBJ1-1, with 7 bases fitting TRBD1. Germline CDR1 is MNHNY and CDR2 is SVGAGI (reference sequence). The V and J ends lost 7 bases and 1 base, in that order; junction bases with no gene match: 3. The CDR3 contains 13 residues. CDR3 sequence reads: CASNQGGNTEAFF. CDR3 bases: TGTGCCAGCAATCAGGGGGGGAACACTGAAGCTTTCTTT.

The chain joins TRBV7-8 to TRBJ2-1, with TRBD2 matching 10 bases. The germline gives CDR1 SGHVS, CDR2 FQNEAQ. The CDR3 length is 17 residues. The J segment lost 5 bases and the V segment lost 3 bases, leaving 10 bases of the junction unmatched. The CDR3 reads CASSFLRAGTSDNEQFF. The CDR3 DNA follows: TGTGCCAGCAGCTTTCTTAGGGCCGGGACTAGCGACAATGAGCAGTTCTTC.

V is TRBV5-1 and J is TRBJ2-7, with D perhaps being TRBD1 or TRBD2 (5 bases each). The CDR3 contains 12 residues. Germline V gene sequence: CDR1 SGHRS, CDR2 YFSETQ. Deletions cut 4 bases from V and 6 bases from J, with 11 bases between. The CDR3 sequence: CASSPGTTEQYF. CDR3 DNA: TGCGCCAGCAGCCCAGGGACGACCGAGCAGTACTTC.

This clonotype was found a few times. The V gene is TRBV28, the J gene TRBJ2-6, with 8 positions matching TRBD1. Trimming removed 3 bases from V and 2 bases from J; junction bases left unmatched: 3. The CDR3 consists of 16 residues. Germline V gene data show CDR1 as MDHEN and CDR2 as SYDVKM. CDR3 nucleotides: TGTGCCAGCAGTTTCGACAGGGGAACTGGGGCCAACGTCCTGACTTTC. This encodes CASSFDRGTGANVLTF.

This clonotype was seen only a few times. The rearrangement uses TRBV6-5 and TRBJ1-5, with a tentative D call TRBD1 (6 bases). CDR3 length equals 13 residues. V was pared by 7 bases and J by 2 bases, with 9 bases between. Germline assignment: CDR1 MNHEY and CDR2 SVGAGI. In nucleotides, the CDR3 is TGTGCCAGCAAAGCAGGGGGCAATCAGCCCCAGCATTTT. This codes for CASKAGGNQPQHF.

This clonotype was counted a few times. The genes are TRBV7-9 and TRBJ2-3, with D unclear. CDR1 and CDR2 (germline): SEHNR, FQNEAQ (reference sequence). Trimming removed 3 bases at V and 0 bases at J, with 10 bases between. This CDR3 contains 15 residues. CDR3 sequence: CASSLKSASTDTQYF. CDR3 DNA: TGTGCCAGCAGCTTGAAAAGCGCCAGCACAGATACGCAGTATTTT.

This clonotype was counted between two and nine times. This chain connects TRBV18 to TRBJ1-5, with a possible D match to TRBD1 (5 bases). The germline V and J ends were trimmed by 3 bases and 2 bases, with 8 bases remaining between them. Germline CDR1 and CDR2: KGHSH and LQKENI. The CDR3 extends over 14 amino acids. CDR3 coding DNA: TGTGCCAGCTCACCTTCGACAGGCAATCAGCCCCAGCATTTT. This translates into CASSPSTGNQPQHF.

This clonotype was detected only a few times. As DNA, the CDR3 is TGTGCCTGGAGTGTACTAGGGTGGCGGGAGGACACCGGGGAGCTGTTTTTT. It codes for CAWSVLGWREDTGELFF. The J gene is TRBJ2-2, the V gene TRBV30; 8 nucleotides line up with TRBD2. J gave up 3 bases and V 0 bases, and 9 bases lay outside the gene matches. The CDR3 spans 17 residues. Germline V gene sequence: CDR1 GTSNPN, CDR2 SVGIG (reference sequence).

The V and J genes are TRBV24-1 and TRBJ2-2, with D uncertain. Germline assignment: CDR1 KGHDR and CDR2 SFDVKD. V lost 3 bases and J lost 2, with 3 bases in between. CDR3 length equals 13 residues. In DNA, the CDR3 is TGTGCCACCAGTGATGGAAACACCGGGGAGCTGTTTTTT. Amino acid sequence: CATSDGNTGELFF.

The sample holds a few counts of this clonotype. At one end, the junction sequence differs from germline, possibly due to a read error. The rearrangement links TRBV7-6 to TRBJ2-1; 7 bases agree with TRBD2. Germline loops: CDR1 SGHVS, CDR2 FNYEAQ. CDR3 length equals 13 residues. Here the CDR3 reads CASSLGGRGAARF. CDR3 in DNA: TGTGCCAGCAGCTTAGGAGGGAGGGGAGCAGCAAGATTC.